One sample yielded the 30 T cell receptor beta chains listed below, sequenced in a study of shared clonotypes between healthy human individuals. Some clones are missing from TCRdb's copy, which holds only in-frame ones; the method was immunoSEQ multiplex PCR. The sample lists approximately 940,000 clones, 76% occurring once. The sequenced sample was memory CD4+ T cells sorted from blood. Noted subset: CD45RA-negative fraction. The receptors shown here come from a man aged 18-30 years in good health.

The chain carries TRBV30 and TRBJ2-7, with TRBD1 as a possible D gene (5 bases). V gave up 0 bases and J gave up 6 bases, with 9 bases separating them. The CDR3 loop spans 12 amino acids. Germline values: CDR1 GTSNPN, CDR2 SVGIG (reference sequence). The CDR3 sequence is CAWSVRTLEQYF. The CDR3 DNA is TGTGCCTGGAGTGTTCGGACACTCGAGCAGTACTTC.

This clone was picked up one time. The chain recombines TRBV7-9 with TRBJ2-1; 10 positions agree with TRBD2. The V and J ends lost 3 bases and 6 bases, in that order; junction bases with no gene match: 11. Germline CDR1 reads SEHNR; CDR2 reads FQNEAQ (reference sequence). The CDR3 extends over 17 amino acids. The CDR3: CASSFGTSSGGLNEQFF. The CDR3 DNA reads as TGTGCCAGCAGCTTTGGCACGTCTAGCGGGGGTCTCAATGAGCAGTTCTTC.

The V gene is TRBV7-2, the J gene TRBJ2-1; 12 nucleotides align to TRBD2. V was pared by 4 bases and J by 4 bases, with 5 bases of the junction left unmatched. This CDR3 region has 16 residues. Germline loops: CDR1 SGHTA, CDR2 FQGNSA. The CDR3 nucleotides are TGTGCCAGCAGCTATGGGCTAGCGGGAGGGTACAATGAGCAGTTCTTC. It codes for CASSYGLAGGYNEQFF.

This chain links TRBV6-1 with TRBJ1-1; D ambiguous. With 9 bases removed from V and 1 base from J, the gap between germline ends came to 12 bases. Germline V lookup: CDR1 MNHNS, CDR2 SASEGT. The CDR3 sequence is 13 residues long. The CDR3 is CASEGQRNTEAFF. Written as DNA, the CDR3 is TGTGCCAGTGAAGGGCAGAGGAACACTGAAGCTTTCTTT.

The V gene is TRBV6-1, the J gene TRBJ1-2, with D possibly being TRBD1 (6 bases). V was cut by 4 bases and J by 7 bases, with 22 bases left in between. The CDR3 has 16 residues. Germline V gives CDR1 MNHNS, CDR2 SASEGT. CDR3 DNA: TGTGCCAGCAGTGCCACCGTCCAAGGGGGAAAAGGTGGCTACACCTTC. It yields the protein CASSATVQGGKGGYTF.

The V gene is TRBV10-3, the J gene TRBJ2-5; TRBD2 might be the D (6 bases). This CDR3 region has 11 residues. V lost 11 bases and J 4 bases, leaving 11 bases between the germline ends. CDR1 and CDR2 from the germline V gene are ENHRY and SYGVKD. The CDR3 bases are TGTGCCTCGGGGGTTGGAGAGACCCAGTACTTC. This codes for CASGVGETQYF.

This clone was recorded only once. As DNA, the CDR3 is TGTGCCAGCAGTTTATGGGGACAGGCTGGGTTTAACTATGGCTACACCTTC. It yields the protein CASSLWGQAGFNYGYTF. J is TRBJ1-2 and V is TRBV28, with TRBD1 identical over 8 bases. This CDR3 contains 17 residues. Germline lookup yields CDR1 MDHEN and CDR2 SYDVKM. The V segment lost 0 bases and the J segment 1 base; nucleotides outside the gene matches: 7.

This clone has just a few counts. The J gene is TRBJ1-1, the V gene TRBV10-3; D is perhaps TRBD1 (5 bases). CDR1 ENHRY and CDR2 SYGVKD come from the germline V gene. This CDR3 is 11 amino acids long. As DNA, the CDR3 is TGTGCAAACAGCCAGGGCACTGAAGCTTTCTTT. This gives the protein CANSQGTEAFF.

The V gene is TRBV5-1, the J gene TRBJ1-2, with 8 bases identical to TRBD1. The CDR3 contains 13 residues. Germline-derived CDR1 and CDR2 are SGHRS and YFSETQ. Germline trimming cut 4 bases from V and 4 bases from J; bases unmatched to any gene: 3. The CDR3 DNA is TGCGCCAGCAGCCCGGGACAGGTCTATGGCTACACCTTC. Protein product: CASSPGQVYGYTF.

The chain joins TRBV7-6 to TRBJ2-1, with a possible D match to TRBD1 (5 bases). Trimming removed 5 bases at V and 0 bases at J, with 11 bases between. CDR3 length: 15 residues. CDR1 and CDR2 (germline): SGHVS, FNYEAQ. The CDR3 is CASSIQGSSYNEQFF. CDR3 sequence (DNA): TGTGCCAGCAGCATCCAGGGCAGCTCCTACAATGAGCAGTTCTTC.

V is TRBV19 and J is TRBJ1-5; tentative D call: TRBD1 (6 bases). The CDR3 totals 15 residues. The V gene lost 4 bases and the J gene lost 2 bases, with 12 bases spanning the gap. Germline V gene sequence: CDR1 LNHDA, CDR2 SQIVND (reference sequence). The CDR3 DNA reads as TGTGCCAGTAGTACAGGGGATGGGCGCAATCAGCCCCAGCATTTT. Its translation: CASSTGDGRNQPQHF.

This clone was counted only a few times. DNA of the CDR3: TGTGCCAGCACCCGAGGGGGTTATCAGCCCCAGCATTTT. Translation: CASTRGGYQPQHF. The chain combines TRBV28 with TRBJ1-5; weak D call: TRBD1 (6 bases). The CDR3 is 13 amino acids. Germline V gene data show CDR1 as MDHEN and CDR2 as SYDVKM. The germline V and J ends were trimmed by 7 bases and 5 bases, with 12 bases remaining between them.

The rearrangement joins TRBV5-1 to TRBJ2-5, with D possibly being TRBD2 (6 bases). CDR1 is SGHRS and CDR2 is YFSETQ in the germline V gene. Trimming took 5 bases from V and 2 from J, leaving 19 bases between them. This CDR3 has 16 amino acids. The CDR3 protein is CASSVGTGTSQETQYF. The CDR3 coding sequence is TGCGCCAGCAGTGTCGGTACCGGGACTTCTCAAGAGACCCAGTACTTC.

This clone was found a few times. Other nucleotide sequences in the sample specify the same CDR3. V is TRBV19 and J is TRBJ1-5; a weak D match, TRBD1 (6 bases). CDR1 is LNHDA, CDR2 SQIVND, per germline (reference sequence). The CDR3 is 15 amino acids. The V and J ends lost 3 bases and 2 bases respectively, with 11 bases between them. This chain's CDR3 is CASSIDRQGNQPQHF. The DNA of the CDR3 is TGTGCCAGTAGTATTGATCGACAGGGCAATCAGCCCCAGCATTTT.

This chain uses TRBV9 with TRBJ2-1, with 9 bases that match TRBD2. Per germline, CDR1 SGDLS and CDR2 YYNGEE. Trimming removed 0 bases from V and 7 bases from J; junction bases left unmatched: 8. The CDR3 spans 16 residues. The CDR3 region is CASSVVGSGSWNEQFF. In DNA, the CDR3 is TGTGCCAGCAGCGTAGTAGGTAGCGGGAGTTGGAATGAGCAGTTCTTC.

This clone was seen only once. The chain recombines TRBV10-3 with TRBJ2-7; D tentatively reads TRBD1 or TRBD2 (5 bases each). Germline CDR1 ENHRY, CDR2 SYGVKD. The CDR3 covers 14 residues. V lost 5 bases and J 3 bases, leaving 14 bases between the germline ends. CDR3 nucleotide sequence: TGTGCCATCAGTTACGGGACGGGCTTCTACGAGCAGTACTTC. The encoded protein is CAISYGTGFYEQYF.

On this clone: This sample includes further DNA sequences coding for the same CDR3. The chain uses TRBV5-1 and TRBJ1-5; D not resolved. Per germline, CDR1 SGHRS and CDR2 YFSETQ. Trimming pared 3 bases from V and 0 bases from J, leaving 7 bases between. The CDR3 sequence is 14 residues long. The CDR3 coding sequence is TGCGCCAGCAGCTCTGGGGATAGCAATCAGCCCCAGCATTTT. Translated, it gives CASSSGDSNQPQHF.

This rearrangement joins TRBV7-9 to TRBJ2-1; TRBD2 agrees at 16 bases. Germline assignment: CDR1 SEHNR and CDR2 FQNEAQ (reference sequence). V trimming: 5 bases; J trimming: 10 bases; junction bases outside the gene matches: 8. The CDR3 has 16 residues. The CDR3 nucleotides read TGTGCCAGCAGCAAGGGACTAGCGGGAGGGTACGAGGAGCAGTTCTTC. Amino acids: CASSKGLAGGYEEQFF.

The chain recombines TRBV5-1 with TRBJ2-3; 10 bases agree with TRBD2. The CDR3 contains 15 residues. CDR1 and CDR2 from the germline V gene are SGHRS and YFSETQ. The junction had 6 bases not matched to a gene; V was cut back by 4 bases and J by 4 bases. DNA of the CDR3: TGCGCCAGCAGCGCCAGGACTAGCGGAGCAGATACGCAGTATTTT. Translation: CASSARTSGADTQYF.

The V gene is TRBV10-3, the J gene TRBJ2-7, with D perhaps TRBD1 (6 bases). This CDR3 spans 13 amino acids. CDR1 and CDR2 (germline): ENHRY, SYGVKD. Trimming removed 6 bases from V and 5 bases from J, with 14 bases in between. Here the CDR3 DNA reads TGTGCCATCAGCATTTCGCAGGGGAACGAGCAGTACTTC. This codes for CAISISQGNEQYF.

This CDR3 is CASRPQGKGEAFF. The DNA for the CDR3 is TGTGCCAGCAGACCACAGGGCAAGGGTGAAGCTTTCTTT. The genes are TRBV27 and TRBJ1-1; a possible D gene is TRBD1 (6 bases). Germline V lookup: CDR1 MNHEY, CDR2 SMNVEV (reference sequence). The CDR3 runs 13 residues. Trimming took off 6 bases at V and 7 bases at J, with 15 bases between the two ends.

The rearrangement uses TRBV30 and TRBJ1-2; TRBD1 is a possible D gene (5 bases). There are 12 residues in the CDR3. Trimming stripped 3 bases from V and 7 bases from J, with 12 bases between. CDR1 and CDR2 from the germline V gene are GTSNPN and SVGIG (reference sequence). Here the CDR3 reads CAWSEAGTGYTF. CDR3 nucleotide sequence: TGTGCCTGGAGCGAGGCCGGGACTGGCTACACCTTC.

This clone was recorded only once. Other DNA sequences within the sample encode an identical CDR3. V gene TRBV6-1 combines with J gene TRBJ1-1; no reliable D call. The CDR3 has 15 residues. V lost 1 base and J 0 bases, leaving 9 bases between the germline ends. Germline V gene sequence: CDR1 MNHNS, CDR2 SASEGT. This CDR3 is CASSEGRGLNTEAFF. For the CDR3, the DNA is TGTGCCAGCAGTGAAGGACGGGGATTGAACACTGAAGCTTTCTTT.

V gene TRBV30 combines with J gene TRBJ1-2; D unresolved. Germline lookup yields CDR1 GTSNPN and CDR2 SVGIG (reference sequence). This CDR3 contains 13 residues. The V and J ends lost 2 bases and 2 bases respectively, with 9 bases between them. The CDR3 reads CAWSRDLNYGYTF. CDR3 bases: TGTGCCTGGAGTCGTGACCTCAACTATGGCTACACCTTC.

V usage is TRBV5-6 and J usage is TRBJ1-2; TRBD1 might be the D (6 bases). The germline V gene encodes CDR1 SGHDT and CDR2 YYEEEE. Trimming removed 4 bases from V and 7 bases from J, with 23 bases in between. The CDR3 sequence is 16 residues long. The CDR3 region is CASSTGTGGRPAGYTF. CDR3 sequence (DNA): TGTGCCAGCAGCACCGGGACCGGGGGGCGCCCGGCTGGCTACACCTTC.

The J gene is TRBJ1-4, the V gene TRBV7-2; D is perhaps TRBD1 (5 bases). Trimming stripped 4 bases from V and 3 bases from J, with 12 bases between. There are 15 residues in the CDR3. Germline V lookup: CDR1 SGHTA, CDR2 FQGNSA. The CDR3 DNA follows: TGTGCCAGCAGCTCCCGGGGGGGGGCTAATGAAAAACTGTTTTTT. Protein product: CASSSRGGANEKLFF.

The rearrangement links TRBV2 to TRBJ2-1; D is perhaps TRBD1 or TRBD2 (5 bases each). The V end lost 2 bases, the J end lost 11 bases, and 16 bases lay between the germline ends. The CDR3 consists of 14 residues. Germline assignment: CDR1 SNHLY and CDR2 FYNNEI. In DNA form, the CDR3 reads TGTGCCAGCAGTGAAAGAGAGTTAGGGGAGAAGCAGTTCTTC. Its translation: CASSERELGEKQFF.

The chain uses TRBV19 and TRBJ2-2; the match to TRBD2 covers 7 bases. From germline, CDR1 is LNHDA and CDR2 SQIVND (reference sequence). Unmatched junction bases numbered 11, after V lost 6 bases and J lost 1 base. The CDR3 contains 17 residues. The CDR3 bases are TGTGCCAGTAGCATCGGGTGGGCTAGCGGGAACACCGGGGAGCTGTTTTTT. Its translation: CASSIGWASGNTGELFF.

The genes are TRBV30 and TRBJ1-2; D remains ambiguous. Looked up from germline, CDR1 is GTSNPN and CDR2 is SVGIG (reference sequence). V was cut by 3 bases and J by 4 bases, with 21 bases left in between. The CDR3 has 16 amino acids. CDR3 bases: TGTGCCTGGAGGGGAGGACCCGACACCTTTACCTATGGCTACACCTTC. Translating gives CAWRGGPDTFTYGYTF.

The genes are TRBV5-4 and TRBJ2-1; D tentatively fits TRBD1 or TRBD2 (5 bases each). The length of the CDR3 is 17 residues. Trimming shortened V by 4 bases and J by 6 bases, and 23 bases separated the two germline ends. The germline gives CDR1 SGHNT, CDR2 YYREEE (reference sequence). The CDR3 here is CASSGGPESSGVNEQFF. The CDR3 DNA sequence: TGTGCCAGCAGCGGGGGACCAGAGTCATCTGGTGTCAATGAGCAGTTCTTC.